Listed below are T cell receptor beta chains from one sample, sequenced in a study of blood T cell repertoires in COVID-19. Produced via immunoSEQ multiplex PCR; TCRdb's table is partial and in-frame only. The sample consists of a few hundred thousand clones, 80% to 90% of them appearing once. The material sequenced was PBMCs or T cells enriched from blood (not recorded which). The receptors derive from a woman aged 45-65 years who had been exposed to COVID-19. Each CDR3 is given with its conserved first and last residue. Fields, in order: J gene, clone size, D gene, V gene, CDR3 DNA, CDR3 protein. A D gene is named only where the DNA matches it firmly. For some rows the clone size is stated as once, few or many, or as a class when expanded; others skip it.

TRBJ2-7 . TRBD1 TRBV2 TGTGCCAGCAGGGGCCAGGGGGCCTACGAGCAGTACTTC CASRGQGAYEQYF
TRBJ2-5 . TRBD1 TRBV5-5 TGTGCCAGCAGCCATCGGACAGGGAGCCAAGAGACCCAGTACTTC CASSHRTGSQETQYF
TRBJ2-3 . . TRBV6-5 TGTGCCAGCAGTTCCGCCCGGGCGGGGGCCAGGGATACGCAGTATTTT CASSSARAGARDTQYF
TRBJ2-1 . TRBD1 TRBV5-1 TGCGCCAGCACATCGGGACAGGGTTTCAGTGAGCAGTTCTTC CASTSGQGFSEQFF
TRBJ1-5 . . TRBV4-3 TGCGCCAGCAGCCAAGACGTAGGGGCCAATCAGCCCCAGCATTTT CASSQDVGANQPQHF
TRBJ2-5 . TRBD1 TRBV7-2 TGTGCCAGCAGAGCAGCAGGGGGCGTCCGGGAGACCCAGTACTTC CASRAAGGVRETQYF
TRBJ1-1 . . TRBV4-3 TGCGCCAGCAGCCAAGATAGGAGGGTGGTCATGAACACTGAAGCTTTCTTT CASSQDRRVVMNTEAFF
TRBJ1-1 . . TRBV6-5 TGTGCCAGCAGAAATAGTGGGCCCAACACTGAAGCTTTCTTT CASRNSGPNTEAFF
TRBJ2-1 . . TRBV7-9 TGTGCCAGCAGCATTGGGGCCGCACGGTCCTACAATGAGCAGTTCTTC CASSIGAARSYNEQFF
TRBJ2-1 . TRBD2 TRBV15 TGTGCCACCAGCAGAGAGCGGACTAGCGGGGTCCTCGGCTCCTACAATGAGCAGTTCTTC CATSRERTSGVLGSYNEQFF
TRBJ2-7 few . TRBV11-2 TGTGCCAGCAGCTTAGATAGGCGGCGCGAGCAGTACTTC CASSLDRRREQYF
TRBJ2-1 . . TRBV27 TGTGCCAGCAGTCCGCGGGTGAGGTACAATGAGCAGTTCTTC CASSPRVRYNEQFF
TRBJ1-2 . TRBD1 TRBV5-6 TGTGCCAGCAGCCCCCCTACCGGGACAGAGAGTAGTGGCTACACCTTC CASSPPTGTESSGYTF
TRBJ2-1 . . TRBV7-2 TGTGCCAGCAGCTCCCCTGCGAGGGAGCAGTTCTTC CASSSPAREQFF
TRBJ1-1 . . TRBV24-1 TGTGCCACCAGTGATTCCCGCAGAATGAACACTGAAGCTTTCTTT CATSDSRRMNTEAFF
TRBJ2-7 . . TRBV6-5 TGTGCCAGCAGTTACGTTAGGGGATCCTACGAGCAGTACTTC CASSYVRGSYEQYF
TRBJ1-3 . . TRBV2 TGTGCCAGCAGTGAGGAGGTGGGGAGTTTCTCTGGAAACACCATATATTTT CASSEEVGSFSGNTIYF
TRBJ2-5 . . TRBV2 TGTGCCAGCACACCGGGAAACCAAGAGACCCAGTACTTC CASTPGNQETQYF
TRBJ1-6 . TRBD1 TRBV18 TGTGCCAGCTCCCTTCAACAGGGGTCCAATAATTCACCCCTCCACTTT CASSLQQGSNNSPLHF
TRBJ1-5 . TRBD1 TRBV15 TGTGCCACCAATGACAGGGGAGACCAGCCCCAGCATTTT CATNDRGDQPQHF